A selection of T cell receptor beta chains follows, all from one sample in a study of tumor-infiltrating lymphocytes in localized non-small cell lung cancer. This table comes from immunoSEQ multiplex PCR, and its TCRdb copy is limited to in-frame clones, with some not included. The profile shows under 8,000 clones, 74% of them singletons. The sequencing sample was made of uninvolved lung tissue not adjacent to the tumor. The origin of the receptors is a human donor with non-small cell lung cancer. The CDR3 runs from the conserved cysteine through the conserved F or W. A D gene is named only where the DNA matches it firmly. Rows may omit the clone size; those that give it use once, few, many or a size class.

v_call,j_call,d_call,clone_size,cdr3_aa,cdr3_nt
TRBV5-1,TRBJ2-3,-,-,CASSPGLGGTDTQYF,TGCGCCAGCAGCCCGGGACTGGGCGGCACAGATACGCAGTATTTT
TRBV19,TRBJ2-1,-,-,CASSIATGAWNEQFF,TGTGCCAGTAGTATAGCGACGGGAGCGTGGAATGAGCAGTTCTTC
TRBV20-1,TRBJ1-1,-,-,CSASDNTEAFF,TGCAGTGCTAGCGACAACACTGAAGCTTTCTTT
TRBV30,TRBJ1-2,-,few,CAWLEVGGPKPYGYTF,TGTGCCTGGTTAGAGGTGGGGGGCCCGAAGCCCTATGGCTACACCTTC
TRBV5-4,TRBJ2-7,-,once,CASSPDLQTYEQYF,TGTGCCAGCAGCCCGGACCTACAGACCTACGAGCAGTACTTC
TRBV6-1,TRBJ2-7,-,few,CASSEGGASYEQYF,TGTGCCAGCAGTGAAGGAGGGGCTTCCTACGAGCAGTACTTC
TRBV7-2,TRBJ2-7,TRBD2,-,CASTIRTSGSRYEQYF,TGTGCCAGCACCATAAGAACTAGCGGGAGTCGCTACGAGCAGTACTTC
TRBV6-4,TRBJ2-2,TRBD2,-,CASSGLAGDTGELFF,TGTGCCAGCAGTGGACTAGCGGGAGACACCGGGGAGCTGTTTTTT
TRBV7-2,TRBJ2-3,TRBD1,-,CASSRRTGPEDTQYF,TGTGCCAGCAGCCGTAGGACAGGGCCCGAGGATACGCAGTATTTT
TRBV7-2,TRBJ1-1,TRBD1,-,CASSLQGAGTEAFF,TGTGCCAGCAGCTTGCAGGGGGCTGGTACTGAAGCTTTCTTT
TRBV13,TRBJ2-5,TRBD1,-,CASSTGQGNGETQYF,TGTGCCAGCAGCACGGGACAGGGGAATGGAGAGACCCAGTACTTC
TRBV19,TRBJ1-5,-,-,CASSMGGIDQPQHF,TGTGCCAGTAGTATGGGTGGGATCGATCAGCCCCAGCATTTT
TRBV19,TRBJ2-3,-,once,CASSIGREDTQYF,TGTGCCAGTAGTATAGGAAGAGAGGATACGCAGTATTTT
TRBV7-2,TRBJ2-5,TRBD1,-,CASSRGQQETQYF,TGTGCCAGCAGCCGGGGACAGCAAGAGACCCAGTACTTC
TRBV9,TRBJ2-7,TRBD2,-,CASSVTSGSYEQYF,TGTGCCAGCAGCGTAACTAGCGGGAGCTACGAGCAGTACTTC
TRBV5-4,TRBJ2-2,TRBD2,-,CASRTGTSGLLGELFF,TGTGCCAGCAGGACCGGGACTAGCGGGCTACTCGGGGAGCTGTTTTTT
TRBV7-2,TRBJ1-2,-,few,CASGSGYTF,TGTGCCAGCGGAAGCGGCTACACCTTC
TRBV28,TRBJ1-2,TRBD1,few,CASSSWTGSGSYTF,TGTGCCAGCAGTTCGTGGACAGGAAGTGGTAGCTACACCTTC
TRBV6-5,TRBJ2-3,-,-,CASSYSSADTQYF,TGTGCCAGCAGTTACTCGTCGGCAGATACGCAGTATTTT
TRBV7-3,TRBJ2-2,-,-,CASSLFSVANTGELFF,TGTGCCAGCAGCTTATTTTCCGTAGCGAACACCGGGGAGCTGTTTTTT
TRBV19,TRBJ2-1,-,-,CASSIGFSYNEQFF,TGTGCCAGTAGTATTGGGTTTTCCTACAATGAGCAGTTCTTC
TRBV30,TRBJ1-6,TRBD1,-,CAYRQGSNSPLHF,TGTGCCTACCGACAGGGGTCGAATTCACCCCTCCACTTT
TRBV6-1,TRBJ2-4,TRBD2,-,CASSERASGTLNIQYF,TGTGCCAGCAGTGAACGGGCTAGCGGGACGTTAAACATTCAGTACTTC
TRBV7-2,TRBJ2-1,-,-,CASSRTSLSSYNEQFF,TGTGCCAGCAGCCGAACTAGCCTAAGCTCCTACAATGAGCAGTTCTTC
TRBV4-3,TRBJ2-3,TRBD2,few,CASSQDLLGRGRTSTDTQYF,TGCGCCAGCAGCCAAGATCTATTAGGGCGGGGGAGAACTAGCACAGATACGCAGTATTTT
TRBV4-3,TRBJ1-4,-,few,CASSHSGTANNEKLFF,TGCGCCAGCAGCCATTCCGGGACGGCTAATAATGAAAAACTGTTTTTT
TRBV7-2,TRBJ1-1,TRBD1,-,CASSPRQGIGRSNTEAFF,TGTGCCAGCAGCCCCCGACAGGGGATTGGCCGCTCGAACACTGAAGCTTTCTTT
TRBV30,TRBJ2-7,TRBD2,-,CAWSVAGGRYEQYF,TGTGCCTGGAGTGTGGCGGGAGGGAGGTACGAGCAGTACTTC
TRBV6-6,TRBJ1-1,-,-,CASSYFETEAFF,TGTGCCAGCAGTTACTTTGAGACTGAAGCTTTCTTT
TRBV6-1,TRBJ2-1,-,-,CASSEEGRTMGNEQFF,TGTGCCAGCAGTGAAGAAGGGCGTACAATGGGAAATGAGCAGTTCTTC
TRBV10-3,TRBJ2-6,TRBD1,-,CAITTGQGASGANVLTF,TGTGCCATCACCACGGGACAGGGGGCTTCTGGGGCCAACGTCCTGACTTTC
TRBV4-1,TRBJ2-2,-,once,CASSQDSNTGELFF,TGCGCCAGCAGCCAGGACAGCAACACCGGGGAGCTGTTTTTT
TRBV29-1,TRBJ2-7,-,-,CSAAMEYEQYF,TGCAGCGCCGCCATGGAGTACGAGCAGTACTTC
TRBV2,TRBJ2-7,-,-,CASSDQTGLTFCEQYF,TGTGCCAGCAGTGACCAGACCGGGCTTACATTCTGCGAGCAGTACTTC
TRBV6-5,TRBJ2-5,-,-,CASIGPSETQYF,TGTGCCAGCATTGGACCCTCGGAGACCCAGTACTTC
TRBV25-1,TRBJ1-6,TRBD1,-,CASSGQGSNSPLHF,TGTGCCAGCAGTGGACAGGGTTCGAATTCACCCCTCCACTTT
TRBV2,TRBJ1-1,-,-,CASRVSWSTEAFF,TGTGCCAGCAGGGTTTCTTGGAGCACTGAAGCTTTCTTT
TRBV5-1,TRBJ2-7,-,few,CASSLGSGPSYEQYF,TGCGCCAGCAGCTTGGGTTCGGGGCCCTCCTACGAGCAGTACTTC
TRBV2,TRBJ1-3,TRBD1,-,CASSGQGAAGNTIYF,TGTGCCAGCAGCGGACAGGGGGCCGCTGGAAACACCATATATTTT
TRBV18,TRBJ2-3,TRBD2,-,CASSQTSASTDTQYF,TGTGCCAGCTCCCAGACTAGCGCTAGCACAGATACGCAGTATTTT
TRBV30,TRBJ1-2,TRBD1,few,CAWSVGQVGGYTF,TGTGCCTGGAGTGTCGGACAGGTCGGTGGCTACACCTTC
TRBV6-1,TRBJ2-1,TRBD1,-,CASSEGGTVDYNEQFF,TGTGCCAGCAGTGAAGGGGGGACAGTAGATTACAATGAGCAGTTCTTC
TRBV27,TRBJ2-5,TRBD2,-,CASSPTGTSGSETQYF,TGTGCCAGCAGTCCAACCGGGACTAGCGGGTCGGAGACCCAGTACTTC
TRBV7-2,TRBJ2-5,-,once,CASSFAGSYF,TGTGCCAGCAGCTTCGCGGGTTCCTACTTC
TRBV7-3,TRBJ2-3,-,-,CASSLGTGRKDTQYF,TGTGCCAGCAGCTTAGGGACGGGGCGGAAAGATACGCAGTATTTT
TRBV7-2,TRBJ2-7,-,-,CASSLEPGAAYEQYF,TGTGCCAGCAGCTTAGAACCGGGAGCCGCCTACGAGCAGTACTTC
TRBV30,TRBJ2-7,-,-,CAWAGAGEQYF,TGTGCCTGGGCAGGGGCGGGGGAGCAGTACTTC
TRBV7-7,TRBJ2-1,-,-,CASRGGPAGLPNEQFF,TGTGCTAGCAGGGGGGGGCCGGCGGGCCTCCCCAATGAGCAGTTCTTC
TRBV18,TRBJ2-3,-,-,CASSPQGGTDTQYF,TGTGCCAGCTCACCACAGGGGGGCACAGATACGCAGTATTTT
TRBV9,TRBJ1-2,-,-,CASSQPYGGGQDGYTF,TGTGCCAGCAGCCAGCCTTACGGGGGGGGGCAGGATGGCTACACCTTC
TRBV19,TRBJ1-6,TRBD1,-,CASRQGPYNSPLHF,TGTGCCAGCAGACAGGGTCCCTATAATTCACCCCTCCACTTT
TRBV4-3,TRBJ2-7,TRBD2,-,CASSRSPPGTSGSRGSYEQYF,TGCGCCAGCAGCCGATCTCCCCCCGGGACTAGCGGGAGTCGAGGCTCCTACGAGCAGTACTTC
TRBV5-1,TRBJ2-3,-,once,CASRPDSSTDTQYF,TGCGCCAGCAGGCCTGACAGTAGCACAGATACGCAGTATTTT
TRBV19,TRBJ2-7,-,-,CASSTKDSYEQYF,TGTGCCAGTAGTACCAAGGATAGCTACGAGCAGTACTTC
TRBV13,TRBJ1-3,-,-,CASSPGQTSGNTIYF,TGTGCCAGCAGCCCTGGACAGACCTCTGGAAACACCATATATTTT
TRBV19,TRBJ1-5,TRBD1,-,CASKTGTANNQPQHF,TGTGCCAGTAAGACCGGGACAGCGAACAATCAGCCCCAGCATTTT
TRBV4-1,TRBJ1-3,-,-,CASSQRDPVSSGNTIYF,TGCGCCAGCAGCCAAAGGGACCCCGTGAGCTCTGGAAACACCATATATTTT